A single sample gave rise to the 28 T cell receptor beta chains below, sequenced in a study of Graves' ophthalmopathy and Graves' hyperthyroidism. RNA transcripts served as template for amplifying TCR beta CDR3 sequences. The workflow started with a first-round RT-PCR run with HTBI primers and then moved on to a second-round multiplex PCR. Via MiXCR, TCRdb re-called the multiplex PCR reads, giving one row per CDR3 protein. The table records 660,000 or so distinct CDR3 sequences, over 40% of them present only once. Sequencing input: peripheral blood. The receptors derive from an adult man with Graves' ophthalmopathy.

The chain couples TRBV6-4 to TRBJ2-7; D is undetermined. Germline V gene sequence: CDR1 MRHNA, CDR2 SNTAGT. The germline V and J ends were trimmed by 2 bases and 2 bases, with 10 bases remaining between them. CDR3 length equals 14 residues. The CDR3 is CASSDAAGTYEQYF. CDR3 nucleotides: TGTGCCAGCAGTGACGCCGCCGGAACCTACGAGCAGTACTTC.

This clonotype was detected many times. J is TRBJ1-3 and V is TRBV12-3 or TRBV12-4; perhaps TRBD1 as D (5 bases). V lost 5 bases, J lost 0 bases, and 11 bases lay in between. The CDR3 has 15 amino acids. The CDR3 is CASSGTLSSGNTIYF. In DNA form, the CDR3 reads TGTGCCAGCAGTGGGACGTTGAGCTCTGGAAACACCATATATTTT.

This clonotype has at least ten counts. J is TRBJ2-5 and V is TRBV5-1, with TRBD2 matching 11 bases. Germline CDR1 SGHRS, CDR2 YFSETQ. The CDR3 has 15 amino acids. With V trimmed by 4 bases and J by 5 bases, 7 bases remained unmatched. CDR3 nucleotide sequence: TGCGCCAGCAGCGAAGGACTAGCGGGTGTGGAGACCCAGTACTTC. Amino acids: CASSEGLAGVETQYF.

Remarks on this clonotype: Likely a read error: the CDR3 ends without its conserved phenylalanine or tryptophan. The limits of the CDR3 on the DNA are not certain, so only TCRdb's listed CDR3 is given. This chain links TRBV7-8 with TRBJ2-6; the D segment call TRBD2 is taken from the table without a DNA check. The CDR3 is made up of 10 amino acids, end residues included. Germline-derived CDR1 and CDR2 are SGHVS and FQNEAQ. CDR3 sequence: CASSFSPGTV.

The CDR3 nucleotides are TGTGCCAGCAGCGGACGCGGGACAGACTACGAGCAGTACTTC. Protein sequence: CASSGRGTDYEQYF. The chain employs TRBV7-9 and TRBJ2-7; D may be TRBD1 (7 bases). This CDR3 spans 14 amino acids. CDR1 is SEHNR and CDR2 is FQNEAQ in the germline V gene (reference sequence). V lost 5 bases and J 3 bases, leaving 14 bases between the germline ends. The full variable domain, rest sourced from reference TRBV7-9 and TRBJ2-7, is DTGVSQNPRHKITKRGQNVTFRCDPISEHNRLYWYRQTLGQGPEFLTYFQNEAQLEKSRLLSDRFSAERPKGSFSTLEIQRTEQGDSAMYLCASSGRGTDYEQYFGPGTRLTVT.

This clonotype was detected many times. DNA of the CDR3: TGTGCCAGTAGCCACACAACTGGAAGCTCCTATAATTCACCCCTCCACTTT. Its translation: CASSHTTGSSYNSPLHF. The rearrangement uses TRBV19 and TRBJ1-6; no definite D call. This CDR3 region has 17 residues. V lost 6 bases, J lost 0 bases, and 15 bases lay in between. Germline V gives CDR1 LNHDA, CDR2 SQIVND (reference sequence).

The V and J genes are TRBV29-1 and TRBJ1-6; D perhaps matches TRBD1 (5 bases). The CDR3 has 15 residues. Trimming pared 6 bases from V and 0 bases from J, leaving 12 bases between. CDR1 SQVTM and CDR2 ANQGSEA come from the germline V gene. The CDR3 DNA reads as TGCAGCGTAGCCCTCGGGGGCTCCTATAATTCACCCCTCCACTTT. It specifies CSVALGGSYNSPLHF.

This clonotype was observed a handful of times. This chain links TRBV5-1 with TRBJ1-4, with TRBD1 identical over 8 bases. The V gene's germline CDR1 is SGHRS and CDR2 YFSETQ. V was pared by 2 bases and J by 6 bases, with 6 bases of the junction left unmatched. This CDR3 contains 15 residues. CDR3 in amino acids: CASSFSKGQDEKLFF. The CDR3 DNA reads as TGCGCCAGCAGCTTCTCAAAGGGACAGGATGAAAAACTGTTTTTT.

At least ten counts were recorded for this clonotype. The V and J genes are TRBV6-5 and TRBJ1-6; D perhaps matches TRBD1 (5 bases). Trimming left V 0 bases short and J 8 bases short, with 5 bases between. The CDR3 contains 13 residues. Per germline, CDR1 MNHEY and CDR2 SVGAGI. As DNA, the CDR3 is TGTGCCAGCAGTTACTCGACAGATTCACCCCTCCACTTT. This encodes CASSYSTDSPLHF.

This clonotype was counted at least ten times. The chain combines TRBV24-1 with TRBJ1-3; D remains unclear. The CDR3 covers 14 residues. Germline assignment: CDR1 KGHDR and CDR2 SFDVKD. The V and J ends lost 1 base and 7 bases respectively, with 10 bases between them. The CDR3 sequence is CATSDLRFGNTIYF. The CDR3 nucleotides read TGTGCCACCAGTGATTTAAGGTTCGGGAACACCATATATTTT.

About this clonotype itself: Likely a read error: the CDR3 ends without its conserved phenylalanine or tryptophan. The rearrangement joins TRBV20-1 to TRBJ2-7, with 8 bases fitting TRBD1. J was trimmed by 4 bases and V by 0 bases; bases with no gene match: 5. CDR1 DFQATT and CDR2 SNEGSKA come from the germline V gene (reference sequence). The CDR3 is 14 amino acids. This CDR3 is CSARDRTGLYEQYC. The CDR3 DNA reads as TGCAGTGCTAGAGACCGGACAGGGCTATACGAGCAGTACTGC.

This clonotype was observed a single time. Germline and junction disagree at one end, which may indicate a read error. The chain carries TRBV29-1 and TRBJ1-2, with TRBD1 matching over 12 bases. The CDR3 covers 14 residues. Germline loops: CDR1 SQVTM, CDR2 ANQGSEA. The CDR3 DNA reads TGCAGCGTTGAACGGGACAGGGGGCACGATGGCTATACCTTC. Protein: CSVERDRGHDGYTF.

V usage is TRBV11-1 and J usage is TRBJ2-5; TRBD1 matches at 10 bases. Germline V gene data show CDR1 as SGHAT and CDR2 as FQDESV (reference sequence). CDR3 length: 13 amino acids. Germline trimming cut 6 bases from V and 5 bases from J; bases unmatched to any gene: 3. CDR3 loop: CASRTGGMETQYF. As DNA, the CDR3 is TGTGCCAGCAGGACAGGGGGCATGGAGACCCAGTACTTC.

With regard to this clonotype: A much more abundant neighbour one base away suggests this may be a read error. V usage is TRBV11-2 and J usage is TRBJ2-7; tentative D call: TRBD1 (5 bases). Germline V gene sequence: CDR1 SGHAT, CDR2 FQNNGV. The CDR3 length is 13 residues. The CDR3 sequence: CAGSPPMGLEQYF. The CDR3 nucleotides read TGTGCCGGCAGCCCTCCCATGGGGCTCGAGCAGTACTTC. Drawing the rest from reference TRBV11-2 and TRBJ2-7, the complete variable domain is EAGVAQSPRYKIIEKRQSVAFWCNPISGHATLYWYQQILGQGPKLLIQFQNNGVVDDSQLPKDRFSAERLKGVDSTLKIQPAKLEDSAVYLCAGSPPMGLEQYFGPGTRLTVT.

This clonotype appeared many times. The rearrangement links TRBV24-1 to TRBJ2-2; 10 bases align to TRBD2. The CDR3 totals 15 residues. CDR1 KGHDR and CDR2 SFDVKD come from the germline V gene. The V and J ends lost 3 bases and 3 bases, in that order; junction bases with no gene match: 0. The CDR3 bases are TGTGCCACCAGTGATGGGACTAGCGACACCGGGGAGCTGTTTTTT. Its protein product is CATSDGTSDTGELFF.

This clonotype was found many times. Relative to the germline gene, one junction end is altered; a read error may explain this. The chain combines TRBV10-3 with TRBJ2-7; D is ambiguous. Germline assignment: CDR1 ENHRY and CDR2 SYGVKD. This CDR3 has 13 amino acids. The CDR3: CAISRPPGYGQYF. As DNA, the CDR3 is TGTGCCATCAGTCGTCCCCCTGGGTACGGGCAGTACTTC.

This clonotype was observed at least ten times. V is TRBV20-1 and J is TRBJ2-7, with 10 bases that match TRBD2. V lost 2 bases and J lost 6; bases outside the gene matches: 4. The germline V gene has CDR1 DFQATT and CDR2 SNEGSKA (reference sequence). The CDR3 consists of 13 residues. The CDR3 nucleotides read TGCAGTGCTAGACTAGCGGGAGTGAGCGAGCAGTACTTC. The encoded protein is CSARLAGVSEQYF.

This clonotype was seen repeatedly, ten times or more. The rearrangement uses TRBV20-1 and TRBJ2-5; possibly TRBD2 for D (6 bases). The CDR3 loop spans 16 amino acids. Germline CDR1 DFQATT, CDR2 SNEGSKA (reference sequence). V dropped 0 bases and J dropped 4 bases, with 18 bases sitting between them. DNA for the CDR3: TGCAGTGCTAGAGAATCTTGGGGCGGGGACCGAGAGACCCAGTACTTC. Translating it yields CSARESWGGDRETQYF.

In the case of this clonotype: One end of the junction fails to match germline, which may point to a read error. The rearrangement uses TRBV2 and TRBJ1-3, with no clear D. From germline, CDR1 is SNHLY and CDR2 FYNNEI. The CDR3 spans 13 residues. The CDR3 DNA reads as TGTGCCGGCAGTAGATTTTCTGGAAACACCATATATTTT. Its translation is CAGSRFSGNTIYF.

This clonotype was picked up many times. This chain uses TRBV24-1 with TRBJ1-5; tentative D call: TRBD1 (6 bases). Trimming left V 2 bases short and J 6 bases short, with 10 bases between. The CDR3 consists of 14 residues. Germline V gene data show CDR1 as KGHDR and CDR2 as SFDVKD. This CDR3 is CATSDSGAGQPQHF. The DNA of the CDR3 is TGTGCCACCAGTGATTCAGGGGCAGGTCAGCCCCAGCATTTT.

This sequence joins TRBV9 and TRBJ2-2, with D tentatively TRBD2 (7 bases). The CDR3 covers 18 residues. Between the trimmed V and J ends, which lost 2 bases and 4 bases, there was a span of 21 bases. Germline V lookup: CDR1 SGDLS, CDR2 YYNGEE. The CDR3 loop reads CASSVSLRGGLSTGELFF. The DNA for the CDR3 is TGTGCCAGCAGCGTGAGCTTAAGGGGGGGTCTTTCCACCGGGGAGCTGTTTTTT.

This CDR3 reads CAISVGGGILQNTEAFF. In nucleotides, the CDR3 is TGTGCCATCAGTGTCGGTGGAGGGATTTTACAGAACACTGAAGCTTTCTTT. The V gene is TRBV10-3, the J gene TRBJ1-1; no firm D call. Germline assignment: CDR1 ENHRY and CDR2 SYGVKD. V lost 4 bases to trimming and J lost 1 base, with 19 bases between them. The CDR3 covers 17 residues.

The chain is built from TRBV25-1 and TRBJ1-4, with a tentative D call TRBD1 (6 bases). Germline CDR1 and CDR2: MGHDK and SYGVNS. This CDR3 has 16 residues. Trimming left V 5 bases short and J 0 bases short, with 13 bases between. The DNA for the CDR3 is TGTGCCAGCAGTACTACAGGGAGCGCAACTAATGAAAAACTGTTTTTT. Translating gives CASSTTGSATNEKLFF.

This clonotype was counted at least ten times. The genes are TRBV24-1 and TRBJ2-7; D remains unclear. With 4 bases removed from V and 0 bases from J, the gap between germline ends came to 12 bases. The germline V gene has CDR1 KGHDR and CDR2 SFDVKD. The CDR3 is 15 amino acids. CDR3 in amino acids: CATSDRTESSYEQYF. The CDR3, as DNA: TGTGCCACCAGTGACCGGACGGAAAGCTCCTACGAGCAGTACTTC.

The table lists this clonotype with many counts. The rearrangement uses TRBV20-1 and TRBJ1-2; 7 bases are shared with TRBD1. The length of the CDR3 is 11 residues. V was pared by 4 bases and J by 5 bases, with 1 base of the junction left unmatched. Germline V CDR1 and CDR2: DFQATT, SNEGSKA (reference sequence). CDR3 in DNA: TGCAGTGCTACAGGGGGTTATGGCTACACCTTC. Protein: CSATGGYGYTF.

This clonotype was detected ten times or more. The chain recombines TRBV12-3 or TRBV12-4 with TRBJ1-2, with TRBD1 identical over 8 bases. The CDR3 contains 15 residues. V lost 3 bases to trimming and J lost 6 bases; unmatched junction nucleotides: 9. CDR3 coding DNA: TGTGCCAGCAGTTTTGGCGGACAGGGCGGCCATGGCTACACCTTC. Translating it yields CASSFGGQGGHGYTF.

This clonotype was counted many times. The V and J genes are TRBV10-2 and TRBJ1-2, with 11 bases identical to TRBD1. CDR1 and CDR2 (germline): WSHSY, SAAADI. This CDR3 contains 15 residues. The ends lost 5 bases at V and 7 bases at J; junction bases unmatched: 9. CDR3 in amino acids: CASSPVRTGGSGYTF. The CDR3 DNA reads as TGCGCCAGCAGTCCAGTTCGGACAGGGGGCTCTGGCTACACCTTC.

This clonotype was seen ten or more times. This sequence joins TRBV11-2 and TRBJ1-1; tentatively, D is TRBD1 (6 bases). CDR1 and CDR2 from the germline V gene are SGHAT and FQNNGV. The CDR3 runs 12 residues. Trimming stripped 2 bases from V and 11 bases from J, with 12 bases between. The DNA for the CDR3 is TGTGCCAGCAGCTTAACTGCAGGGGAGGCTTTCTTT. Protein product: CASSLTAGEAFF.